One T cell receptor beta chain is described in this entry. The sample belongs to a study of T cells in tumors after PD-1 blockade. Study-level background: During anti-PD-1 treatment, some patients continued daily vismodegib 150 mg. Peripheral blood samples averaged approximately 35,000 unique clonotypes and roughly 110,000 templates.

Sequenced by immunoSEQ multiplex PCR; TCRdb stores in-frame clones only, minus some. This table holds approximately 63,000 clones, about 74% found once. The CDR3 covers 16 residues. Per germline, CDR1 DFQATT and CDR2 SNEGSKA (reference sequence). Trimming at V came to 3 bases and at J to 3 bases, leaving 11 bases not matched to a gene. Template: tumor biopsy or peripheral blood genomic DNA, about 550-6,500 ng per sample. Sequenced here: PBMCs, sampled after anti-PD-1 treatment. This sequence joins TRBV20-1 and TRBJ1-2; 9 nucleotides line up with TRBD1. This sequence was found in a human donor with basal cell carcinoma. CDR3 in DNA: TGCAGTGCTAGTGAGAGGTACAGGGGGCGTGACTATGGCTACACCTTC. Protein sequence: CSASERYRGRDYGYTF.